The clone carrying this T cell receptor (beta chain) was seen only once. Antigen unknown. This sample is part of a study of cytomegalovirus exposure and HLA in healthy donors. Study results and limitations: Cytomegalovirus association was assigned to about 180 TCR beta chains.

The CDR3 runs to 15 residues. Germline CDR1 and CDR2: SNHLY and FYNNEI. J was trimmed by 2 bases and V by 6 bases; bases with no gene match: 7. Donors came from a validation cohort of 95 to 150 subjects, distinct from the first 666-subject cohort. Measured with immunoSEQ multiplex PCR; TCRdb has only the in-frame clones, and not every one. The top ten hold 20% to 25% of the sample, which has 150,000 or so clones, 80% to 90% seen once. The rearrangement uses TRBV2 and TRBJ1-1; 9 positions agree with TRBD1. The TCR originated in a man aged 18 to 35 in good health and CMV-seropositive. What was sequenced was PBMCs. The CDR3 nucleotides read TGTGCCAGCAGAGGGACAGGGCTCAGTAACACTGAAGCTTTCTTT. Encoded protein: CASRGTGLSNTEAFF.